These T cell receptor beta chains were read from a single sample in a study of T-cell memory formation after mild COVID-19. TCRdb called the 5' RACE reads again in MiXCR, with one record for every CDR3 protein. This sample carries 100,000 to 150,000 distinct CDR3 sequences, about a sixth of them seen once, and the ten largest clones take around 4.8%. Sample: PBMCs or a T cell subset sorted from them (not recorded which). The origin of the receptors is a young man who had mild COVID-19 (a few samples of this study predate the infection). Cell type and time point are not known. Both conserved end residues are part of each CDR3. The order of the fields is CDR3 protein, CDR3 DNA, clone size, V gene, CDR3 length, J gene, D gene. A D gene is named only where the DNA matches it firmly. The size entry is marked missing in some rows and otherwise reads once, few, many or a size class.

CDR3 protein: CASSLVGQGNLPGELFF
CDR3 DNA: TGTGCCAGCAGCTTAGTTGGCCAGGGGAATCTACCAGGGGAGCTGTTTTTT
clone size: few
V gene: TRBV7-2
CDR3 length: 17
J gene: TRBJ2-2
D gene: -

CDR3 protein: CASTLFTNTGELFF
CDR3 DNA: TGCGCCAGCACCCTCTTCACGAACACCGGGGAGCTGTTTTTT
clone size: few
V gene: TRBV5-1
CDR3 length: 14
J gene: TRBJ2-2
D gene: -

CDR3 protein: CASIYPGRQETQYF
CDR3 DNA: TGTGCCAGCATATACCCGGGGCGCCAAGAGACCCAGTACTTC
clone size: few
V gene: TRBV7-2
CDR3 length: 14
J gene: TRBJ2-5
D gene: -

CDR3 protein: CASSGLAGGPLNTGELFF
CDR3 DNA: TGCGCCAGCAGCGGGCTAGCGGGGGGCCCTCTAAACACCGGGGAGCTGTTTTTT
clone size: -
V gene: TRBV5-1
CDR3 length: 18
J gene: TRBJ2-2
D gene: TRBD2

CDR3 protein: CATQTSGTDTQYF
CDR3 DNA: TGTGCCACTCAGACTAGCGGCACAGATACGCAGTATTTT
clone size: few
V gene: TRBV24-1
CDR3 length: 13
J gene: TRBJ2-3
D gene: TRBD2

CDR3 protein: CSARDQDRENQPQHF
CDR3 DNA: TGCAGTGCTAGAGATCAAGACAGGGAGAATCAGCCCCAGCATTTT
clone size: -
V gene: TRBV20-1
CDR3 length: 15
J gene: TRBJ1-5
D gene: TRBD1

CDR3 protein: CASSTNRDRGFF
CDR3 DNA: TGTGCCAGCTCAACGAACCGGGACAGGGGGTTCTTC
clone size: -
V gene: TRBV18
CDR3 length: 12
J gene: TRBJ2-7
D gene: TRBD1

CDR3 protein: CASSSGQLRSTDTQYF
CDR3 DNA: TGTGCCAGCAGCTCGGGACAGCTCAGAAGCACAGATACGCAGTATTTT
clone size: many
V gene: TRBV5-4
CDR3 length: 16
J gene: TRBJ2-3
D gene: TRBD1

CDR3 protein: CASSQPGTGNYGYTF
CDR3 DNA: TGCGCCAGCAGCCAGCCCGGGACAGGCAACTATGGCTACACCTTC
clone size: -
V gene: TRBV4-1
CDR3 length: 15
J gene: TRBJ1-2
D gene: TRBD1

CDR3 protein: CSAARAVITDTQYF
CDR3 DNA: TGCAGTGCCGCTAGGGCGGTAATCACAGATACGCAGTATTTT
clone size: many
V gene: TRBV20-1
CDR3 length: 14
J gene: TRBJ2-3
D gene: -

CDR3 protein: CASSQGRTSGGGSYNEQFF
CDR3 DNA: TGCGCCAGCAGCCAAGGTCGGACTAGCGGGGGGGGTTCCTACAATGAGCAGTTCTTC
clone size: -
V gene: TRBV4-1
CDR3 length: 19
J gene: TRBJ2-1
D gene: TRBD2

CDR3 protein: CASSYQLAGRSPLHF
CDR3 DNA: TGTGCCAGCAGTTACCAGCTAGCGGGGCGGTCACCCCTCCACTTT
clone size: -
V gene: TRBV6-5
CDR3 length: 15
J gene: TRBJ1-6
D gene: -

CDR3 protein: CATGQRGRQETQYF
CDR3 DNA: TGTGCCACCGGGCAGCGGGGGAGGCAAGAGACCCAGTACTTC
clone size: -
V gene: TRBV24-1
CDR3 length: 14
J gene: TRBJ2-5
D gene: TRBD2

CDR3 protein: CASSEAGTGLDTQYF
CDR3 DNA: TGTGCCAGCAGTGAAGCAGGGACAGGTTTAGATACGCAGTATTTT
clone size: few
V gene: TRBV6-1
CDR3 length: 15
J gene: TRBJ2-3
D gene: TRBD1